This T cell receptor beta chain came from a study of control samples from healthy donors and cancer patients. There are 15 residues in the CDR3. Germline values: CDR1 MNHEY, CDR2 SMNVEV (reference sequence). Deletions cut 3 bases from V and 2 bases from J, with 11 bases between. Using immunoSEQ multiplex PCR, the repertoire was profiled, and TCRdb retains in-frame clones only, with some absent. Of about 160,000 clones listed, over 85% were seen once; the top ten hold almost 6%. Source material: blood. This chain connects TRBV27 to TRBJ2-1; no reliable D call. This TCR derives from a man aged 18 to 30 in good health. This CDR3 is CASSFPGRTYNEQFF. The DNA of the CDR3 is TGTGCCAGCAGTTTCCCGGGCAGAACCTACAATGAGCAGTTCTTC.